This note documents a single T cell receptor (beta chain) sequence. In TCRdb, the RT-PCR reads were re-called with MiXCR into one record per CDR3 protein. This table holds hundreds of thousands of distinct CDR3 sequences, 12% to 15% found once. CDR1 DFQATT and CDR2 SNEGSKA come from the germline V gene (reference sequence). Trimming took 5 bases from V and 5 from J, leaving 10 bases between them. There are 12 residues in the CDR3. This sequence joins TRBV20-1 and TRBJ1-5; no clear D gene. Source material: memory CD4+ T cells from blood. This TCR came from a female donor in good health, serving as a healthy control. The CDR3 coding sequence is TGCAGTGCTGGGCGTGCGGATCAGCCCCAGCATTTT. This sequence encodes CSAGRADQPQHF.